The 15 T cell receptor beta chains below come from one sample, sequenced in a study of blood T cell repertoires in COVID-19. Measured with immunoSEQ multiplex PCR; TCRdb has only the in-frame clones, and not every one. The table records about 70,000 clones, about 70% of them present only once. Sequencing was carried out using peripheral blood. All receptors derive from a woman aged 80 or over with active or convalescent COVID-19.

This chain links TRBV30 with TRBJ1-4, with a weak D call TRBD1 (6 bases). The V end was cut by 3 bases, the J end by 2 bases, with 19 bases between. This CDR3 has 17 residues. Germline CDR1 is GTSNPN and CDR2 is SVGIG (reference sequence). The CDR3 DNA reads TGTGCCTGGAGAGCGCTTGAGAGGGGGAATACTAATGAAAAACTGTTTTTT. Protein sequence: CAWRALERGNTNEKLFF. Supplemented by reference TRBV30 and TRBJ1-4, the full variable domain reads SQTIHQWPATLVQPVGSPLSLECTVEGTSNPNLYWYRQAAGRGLQLLFYSVGIGQISSEVPQNLSASRPQDRQFILSSKKLLLSDSGFYLCAWRALERGNTNEKLFFGSGTQLSVL.

CDR3 in DNA: TGTGCCAGCAGCTTAAGGACTAGCTTGGCCGGGGAGCTGTTTTTT. Translation: CASSLRTSLAGELFF. This chain links TRBV7-2 with TRBJ2-2; 8 nucleotides match TRBD2. Looked up from germline, CDR1 is SGHTA and CDR2 is FQGNSA. The CDR3 loop spans 15 amino acids. V dropped 2 bases and J dropped 6; count of bases not matched to a gene: 5.

The gene calls are TRBV28 and TRBJ2-1, with 7 bases lining up with TRBD2. Germline CDR1 is MDHEN and CDR2 is SYDVKM. V gave up 8 bases and J gave up 10 bases; unmatched junction bases: 20. This CDR3 spans 16 amino acids. This CDR3 reads CASGSPPTSTLWEQFF. The CDR3 nucleotides are TGTGCCAGCGGCTCTCCCCCGACTAGCACATTGTGGGAGCAGTTCTTC.

V and J are TRBV6-2 or TRBV6-3 and TRBJ2-2; D is perhaps TRBD1 (5 bases). Germline CDR1 and CDR2: MNHEY and SVGEGT. Trimming took off 5 bases at V and 6 bases at J, with 10 bases between the two ends. The CDR3 length is 13 residues. This chain's CDR3 is CASSPGPSGELFF. The CDR3 DNA sequence: TGTGCCAGCAGTCCAGGGCCGTCCGGGGAGCTGTTTTTT.

The chain recombines TRBV4-3 with TRBJ1-2, with D possibly being TRBD1 (5 bases). This CDR3 comprises 14 residues. Germline V CDR1 and CDR2: LGHNA, YSLEER. The V end was cut by 0 bases, the J end by 7 bases, with 12 bases between. The CDR3, as DNA: TGCGCCAGCAGCCAAGATTGGGGGGGGAGTGGCTACACCTTC. Amino acid sequence: CASSQDWGGSGYTF.

The chain carries TRBV6-2 or TRBV6-3 and TRBJ1-2, with D possibly being TRBD1 (5 bases). Per germline, CDR1 MNHEY and CDR2 SVGEGT. The CDR3 extends over 14 amino acids. The ends were cut back, 5 bases at V and 5 bases at J, with 15 bases in the middle. The CDR3 sequence: CASSDGTVLYGYTF. CDR3 bases: TGTGCCAGCAGTGACGGGACTGTTCTATATGGCTACACCTTC.

The chain links TRBV4-1 to TRBJ1-1, with 7 nucleotides matching TRBD1. V was clipped by 0 bases and J by 1 base; unmatched bases: 2. This CDR3 region has 15 residues. CDR1 is MGHRA, CDR2 YSYEKL, per germline. The DNA of the CDR3 is TGCGCCAGCAGCCAAGAATGGGACAGGAACACTGAAGCTTTCTTT. Translating it yields CASSQEWDRNTEAFF.

The chain employs TRBV2 and TRBJ1-1; TRBD1 agrees at 7 bases. J was trimmed by 5 bases and V by 5 bases; bases with no gene match: 5. CDR3 length equals 13 residues. CDR1 SNHLY and CDR2 FYNNEI come from the germline V gene. CDR3 protein: CASSLDRATEAFF. CDR3 in DNA: TGTGCCAGCAGTCTCGACAGGGCAACTGAAGCTTTCTTT.

This clone appeared a single time. The gene calls are TRBV29-1 and TRBJ1-1; 8 bases match TRBD1. The V gene's germline CDR1 is SQVTM and CDR2 ANQGSEA. This CDR3 spans 16 amino acids. Trimming took 6 bases from V and 7 from J; bases not matched to a gene: 19. This CDR3 is CSVAGRQGALWGEAFF. As DNA, the CDR3 is TGCAGCGTAGCCGGGCGGCAGGGGGCACTTTGGGGTGAAGCTTTCTTT.

This clone was detected only a few times. Other DNA sequences in this specimen translate into the identical CDR3. This chain joins TRBV27 and TRBJ1-1, with 7 bases that match TRBD1. There are 16 residues in the CDR3. Unmatched junction bases numbered 10, after V lost 6 bases and J lost 0 bases. Germline CDR1 reads MNHEY; CDR2 reads SMNVEV (reference sequence). CDR3 DNA sequence: TGTGCCAGCAGACGGTGGACAGGCTCCATGAACACTGAAGCTTTCTTT. Translated, it gives CASRRWTGSMNTEAFF.

V usage is TRBV7-8 and J usage is TRBJ2-7; 8 nucleotides agree with TRBD1. CDR3 size: 14 residues. Trimming cost V 1 base and J 6 bases; bases outside gene matches: 5. Germline-derived CDR1 and CDR2 are SGHVS and FQNEAQ. The CDR3 DNA is TGTGCCAGCAGCTTAGGGACAGGGATCTTCGAGCAGTACTTC. Its translation: CASSLGTGIFEQYF.

The gene calls are TRBV7-3 and TRBJ2-3; TRBD2 agrees at 11 bases. Germline V gene data show CDR1 as SGHTA and CDR2 as FQGTGA. The CDR3 consists of 14 residues. V trimming: 4 bases; J trimming: 4 bases; junction bases outside the gene matches: 1. CDR3 protein: CASSSSGGPDTQYF. The CDR3 DNA follows: TGTGCCAGCAGCTCTAGCGGGGGGCCAGATACGCAGTATTTT.

V is TRBV7-6 and J is TRBJ2-7; a weak D match, TRBD1 (7 bases). The CDR3 runs to 19 residues. The V gene's germline CDR1 is SGHVS and CDR2 FNYEAQ. Trimming cost V 0 bases and J 3 bases, with 24 bases left between them. The CDR3 DNA is TGTGCCAGCAGCTTAGCTCGGCGGGACAGCCTTAACGAGAACTACGAGCAGTACTTC. This codes for CASSLARRDSLNENYEQYF.

The chain carries TRBV10-3 and TRBJ1-1, with TRBD1 matching over 10 bases. Germline loops: CDR1 ENHRY, CDR2 SYGVKD. There are 16 residues in the CDR3. Trimming took 0 bases from V and 5 from J; bases not matched to a gene: 6. CDR3 in amino acids: CAISESQTGGETEAFF. In DNA, the CDR3 is TGTGCCATCAGTGAGTCCCAGACAGGGGGCGAGACTGAAGCTTTCTTT.

This chain links TRBV6-5 with TRBJ2-3; D is possibly TRBD2 (6 bases). Per germline, CDR1 MNHEY and CDR2 SVGAGI. The V and J ends lost 6 bases and 3 bases respectively, with 16 bases between them. This CDR3 has 15 residues. The CDR3 sequence is CASSPGVGATDTQYF. DNA of the CDR3: TGTGCCAGCAGCCCGGGGGTAGGAGCTACAGATACGCAGTATTTT.